These T cell receptor beta chains were read from a single sample in a study of Ad26.COV2.S vaccination and SARS-CoV-2 variants. The repertoire was sequenced with immunoSEQ multiplex PCR; TCRdb's copy has only in-frame clones and lacks some. The data contain 300,000 to 400,000 clones, 86% of them seen just once; the ten biggest clones take up roughly 10%. Here the sequenced sample was peripheral blood, taken in a trial of Ad26.COV2.S vaccine versus placebo. These receptors came from a person between 18 and 60 years old who received the Ad26.COV2.S COVID-19 vaccine or a placebo. The CDR3 runs from the conserved cysteine through the conserved F or W. Each record gives: J gene, CDR3 length, V gene, clone size, D gene, CDR3 DNA, CDR3 protein. D genes are given only for firm matches. Not every row has a clone size; where given, it reads once, few, many or a size class.

TRBJ2-7 | 13 | TRBV7-2 | few | TRBD1 | TGTGCATGCAGTGGACAGGGAGTCCACGAGCAGTACTTC | CACSGQGVHEQYF
TRBJ2-2 | 16 | TRBV28 | NA | TRBD1 | TGTGCCAGCAGCCTCCTCACAGGGGGAAACACCGGGGAGCTGTTTTTT | CASSLLTGGNTGELFF
TRBJ1-4 | 15 | TRBV23-1 | NA | NA | TGCGCCAGCAGTTCGCCACAGGGACGGCGTGAAAAACTGTTTTTT | CASSSPQGRREKLFF
TRBJ2-7 | 15 | TRBV11-2 | NA | TRBD2 | TGTGCCAGCAGTCCAATGCTAGCGGGACTCTACGAGCAGTACTTC | CASSPMLAGLYEQYF
TRBJ1-2 | 14 | TRBV4-3 | NA | NA | TGCGCCAGCAGCCAAGGTCAGGGAGCCTATGGCTACACCTTC | CASSQGQGAYGYTF
TRBJ2-6 | 17 | TRBV2 | NA | NA | TGTGCCAGCAGTAAATCCGGGAGAGGCTCTGGGGCCAACGTCCTGACTTTC | CASSKSGRGSGANVLTF
TRBJ1-5 | 14 | TRBV20-1 | once | TRBD1 | TGCAGTGCTAGTAGGGGACAGGGCAATCAGCCCCAGCATTTT | CSASRGQGNQPQHF
TRBJ1-1 | 13 | TRBV2 | NA | NA | TGTGCCAGCAGTGATCAGGGGAGCACTGAAGCTTTCTTT | CASSDQGSTEAFF
TRBJ1-1 | 15 | TRBV4-1 | NA | NA | TGCGCCAGCAGCCGCTGGGCGTACGAGGCTACTGAAGCTTTCTTT | CASSRWAYEATEAFF
TRBJ2-3 | 15 | TRBV11-2 | NA | NA | TGTGCCAGCAGGGGCTTCGGGCGGGGCACAGATACGCAGTATTTT | CASRGFGRGTDTQYF
TRBJ2-7 | 16 | TRBV27 | NA | TRBD2 | TGTGCCAGCAGTTCCGTACTAGCGGGAGGGTTCTACGAGCAGTACTTC | CASSSVLAGGFYEQYF
TRBJ2-7 | 15 | TRBV7-6 | NA | NA | TGTGCCAGCAGCTTAGCTTTGGGACAAGGCTACGAGCAGTACTTC | CASSLALGQGYEQYF
TRBJ1-4 | 15 | TRBV5-8 | NA | NA | TGTGCCAGCAGCTTGGGCGGACAGCCCAATGAAAAACTGTTTTTT | CASSLGGQPNEKLFF
TRBJ2-3 | 17 | TRBV10-3 | NA | TRBD2 | TGTGCCATCAGTGGGCCTCTAGCGGGAGGGCAAAGGGGGACGCAGTATTTT | CAISGPLAGGQRGTQYF
TRBJ2-5 | 12 | TRBV6-2/TRBV6-3 | few | NA | TGTGCCAGCAGTCAGTACCAAGAGACCCAGTACTTC | CASSQYQETQYF
TRBJ2-3 | 16 | TRBV7-2 | once | NA | TGTGCCAGCAGCCCCACTTCGGCTAGCAGCTCAGATACGCAGTATTTT | CASSPTSASSSDTQYF
TRBJ2-2 | 15 | TRBV5-1 | once | NA | TGCGCCAGCAGCTTGGCCCCGCTTGGCACCGGGGAGCTGTTTTTT | CASSLAPLGTGELFF
TRBJ2-7 | 16 | TRBV6-2/TRBV6-3 | NA | TRBD2 | TGTGCCAGCAGCCCCGGGACTAGCCTCCACCCCTACGAGCAGTACTTC | CASSPGTSLHPYEQYF
TRBJ2-3 | 12 | TRBV19 | NA | NA | TGTGCCAGTAGTATCCAGGGGGATACGCAGTATTTT | CASSIQGDTQYF
TRBJ1-1 | 16 | TRBV27 | NA | TRBD1 | TGTGCCAGCAGTCCCGGGACAGGCGGAGGGAACACTGAAGCTTTCTTT | CASSPGTGGGNTEAFF
TRBJ2-7 | 13 | TRBV6-2/TRBV6-3 | NA | NA | TGTGCCAGCAGTTCCTCCGATGACTACGAGCAGTACTTC | CASSSSDDYEQYF
TRBJ2-4 | 15 | TRBV7-2 | few | NA | TGTGCCAGCAGCTTCGGGGGCCGAGCCAAAAACATTCAGTACTTC | CASSFGGRAKNIQYF
TRBJ1-5 | 18 | TRBV5-5 | once | NA | TGTGCCAGCAGCGTCCGGACCCCCGCCGAGCCCCTTGGACAGCCCCAGCATTTT | CASSVRTPAEPLGQPQHF
TRBJ2-7 | 14 | TRBV19 | NA | TRBD1 | TGTGCCAGTAGGTTGACAGGGGGCCCCTACGAGCAGTACTTC | CASRLTGGPYEQYF
TRBJ1-1 | 15 | TRBV4-1 | NA | TRBD1 | TGCGCCAGCAGCCGCCCCGGACAGGCAAACACTGAAGCTTTCTTT | CASSRPGQANTEAFF
TRBJ1-2 | 12 | TRBV10-3 | once | NA | TGTGCCATCAGTGAGTTTAACTATGGCTACACCTTC | CAISEFNYGYTF
TRBJ2-7 | 14 | TRBV6-2/TRBV6-3 | NA | TRBD2 | TGTGCCAGCAGTCTTCTAGCGGGGAACTACGAGCAGTACTTC | CASSLLAGNYEQYF
TRBJ2-1 | 17 | TRBV9 | NA | TRBD2 | TGTGCCAGCAGCGGGACTAGCGGGCCCCTTCCCTACAATGAGCAGTTCTTC | CASSGTSGPLPYNEQFF
TRBJ2-3 | 14 | TRBV24-1 | NA | NA | TGTGCCACCAGTCGTCCGGGTCTCACAGATACGCAGTATTTT | CATSRPGLTDTQYF
TRBJ2-1 | 13 | TRBV7-2 | NA | NA | TGTGCCAGCAGTTTAGACTCTCGGGGAGAGCAGTTCTTC | CASSLDSRGEQFF
TRBJ1-5 | 17 | TRBV5-6 | NA | NA | TGTGCCAGCAGCTTCTCCCCCAGGGCTAATAGCAATCAGCCCCAGCATTTT | CASSFSPRANSNQPQHF
TRBJ2-7 | 16 | TRBV18 | NA | NA | TGTGCCAGCTCACCCCAGGGTCGTCGGGGCGCCTACGAGCAGTACTTC | CASSPQGRRGAYEQYF
TRBJ2-2 | 15 | TRBV9 | NA | NA | TGTGCCAGCAGCGTAGGTGGGGGAATAAACGGGGAGCTGTTTTTT | CASSVGGGINGELFF
TRBJ2-1 | 13 | TRBV7-9 | NA | NA | TGTGCCAGCACCGGGACCGAAGGGAATGAGCAGTTCTTC | CASTGTEGNEQFF
TRBJ2-4 | 15 | TRBV4-2 | NA | NA | TGTGCCAGCAGCCAAGGGGGACCGGATCAGCACATTCAGTACTTC | CASSQGGPDQHIQYF
TRBJ1-5 | 13 | TRBV24-1 | NA | NA | TGTGCCACCAGTAGACAGTCCAATCAGCCCCAGCATTTT | CATSRQSNQPQHF
TRBJ2-3 | 17 | TRBV18 | once | TRBD2 | TGTGCCAGCTCACCTCAACTAGCGGGGGTACCGGTAGATACGCAGTATTTT | CASSPQLAGVPVDTQYF
TRBJ1-2 | 15 | TRBV3-1/TRBV3-2 | NA | NA | TGTGCCAGCAGCCAAGATACTAGGGGTAACTATGGCTACACCTTC | CASSQDTRGNYGYTF
TRBJ1-2 | 15 | TRBV27 | NA | NA | TGTGCCAGCAGTTTAGATGGGGCGAATAACTATGGCTACACCTTC | CASSLDGANNYGYTF
TRBJ2-6 | 15 | TRBV9 | NA | NA | TGTGCCAGCAGCACTTGGAGCTCTGGGGCCAACGTCCTGACTTTC | CASSTWSSGANVLTF
TRBJ2-3 | 14 | TRBV7-2 | NA | NA | TGTGCCAGCAGCTCCACGCCATTCACAGATACGCAGTATTTT | CASSSTPFTDTQYF
TRBJ1-1 | 13 | TRBV4-3 | NA | NA | TGCGCCAGCAGCCAAGCAGGGGACATGCGAGCTTTCTTT | CASSQAGDMRAFF
TRBJ2-5 | 14 | TRBV4-3 | NA | TRBD2 | TGCGCCAGCAGCCATACTAGCGGGCAAGAGACCCAGTACTTC | CASSHTSGQETQYF
TRBJ2-7 | 16 | TRBV11-1 | few | TRBD1 | TGTGCCAGCAGCTTAAATTCGGGACAGGTGGTTCGCGAGCAGTACTTC | CASSLNSGQVVREQYF
TRBJ2-2 | 14 | TRBV7-2 | few | NA | TGTGCCAGCAGCTTGGGGCAGAACACCGGGGAGCTGTTTTTT | CASSLGQNTGELFF
TRBJ1-3 | 19 | TRBV4-1 | once | NA | TGCGCCAGCAGCCAAGAATGGACAACAGGGATCGGGTCTGGAAACACCATATATTTT | CASSQEWTTGIGSGNTIYF
TRBJ1-2 | 14 | TRBV5-5 | NA | NA | TGTGCCAGCAGACTATTTCGGGACGGCTATGGCTACACCTTC | CASRLFRDGYGYTF
TRBJ2-3 | 13 | TRBV4-1 | NA | TRBD2 | TGCGCCAGCAGCGGACTAGCGACAGATACGCAGTATTTT | CASSGLATDTQYF
TRBJ1-5 | 14 | TRBV25-1 | NA | TRBD1 | TGTGCCAGCAGGGAGACAGGGCTCAATCAGCCCCAGCATTTT | CASRETGLNQPQHF
TRBJ1-4 | 16 | TRBV4-3 | NA | NA | TGCGCCAGCAGCCAAGGTTTAGCATCGGGGAATGAAAAACTGTTTTTT | CASSQGLASGNEKLFF
TRBJ2-7 | 15 | TRBV11-3 | once | NA | TGTGCCAGCAGCTTATTTTCTGGGGTGCCCTACGAGCAGTACTTC | CASSLFSGVPYEQYF
TRBJ2-5 | 14 | TRBV28 | NA | TRBD1 | TGTGCCAGCAGTCTAGGGGGCCTAGGGGAGACCCAGTACTTC | CASSLGGLGETQYF